This entry features one TCR beta chain sequence. What this receptor recognizes is not known. No much larger clone is present one base from it, and per-base qualities are unavailable. The data belong to a study of blood T cell repertoires in COVID-19 (dated by TCRdb to 2020 to 2021). General notes on the study: Samples covering the acute and convalescent phases of COVID-19 were provided by collaborators in the United States, Italy and Spain. The material from the prospective study consisted of cDNA or gDNA derived from T cells, B-cell-depleted T cells, or PBMCs. The dataset comprised deeply sampled blood TCRbeta repertoires from subjects exposed to, actively infected with, or recovered from COVID-19. The repertoires were released in a freely available public database intended as a resource for research on the immune response to SARS-CoV-2. Samples came from the ongoing ImmuneRACE study (first 160 participants) plus 1,254 subjects from 6 global collaborators. The sample metadata nearly always contained a de-identified subject ID, COVID-19 status, age in years and sex. Where HLA class I and class II types were available, the types were taken from metadata supplied by the sample provider, not from assay-based typing.

Broad study findings and their caveats: Clinical and demographic metadata were provided uncurated, with the amount varying by source and participant.

The immunoSEQ Assay, a bias-controlled multiplex PCR, was used to amplify TCRbeta CDR3 regions from genomic DNA. In the authors' own workflow: Within the assay, amplification of reference gene primers was used to estimate how many nucleated cells each sample contained. To quantify the absolute abundance of each unique TCRbeta CDR3 rearrangement, sequence reads were collapsed and filtered. Productive Simpson clonality was computed per sample as the square root of Simpson's diversity index over productive rearrangements. In its TCRdb copy, this immuneACCESS table keeps in-frame sequences only and misses some clones. Where compared with another copy, unresolved V genes explain less than half of these, and the others have no known cause. The DNA gave D and trimming, while V, J and clone size come from that table. For this sample the table gives roughly 120,000 clones, of which 86% were detected only once. The ten largest clones add up to approximately 5% of the sample.

Whole blood was collected in K2EDTA tubes by collaborating institutions according to the institutions' own protocols. For TCRbeta analysis, collaborator samples were shipped as frozen whole blood, as isolated PBMCs, or as DNA extracted from either sample type. Material for sequencing was peripheral blood. The clonotype comes from a human donor in a cohort sampled during active COVID-19.

The CDR3 in this case is CASSLTSHTGELFF. The base sequence is TGTGCCAGCAGCTTGACTAGCCACACCGGGGAGCTGTTTTTT. The rearranged chain carries TRBV11-2 and TRBJ2-2; TRBD2 matches 7 bases in the middle. From its cysteine to its phenylalanine, the CDR3 spans 14 amino acids. Only the CDR3 region is kept as DNA, spanning 42 bases read in frame from base 1. Compared with germline, V lacks 3 bases and J lacks 3 bases; bases without a gene match: 1. CDR1 and CDR2, looked up from the germline V gene, are SGHAT and FQNNGV.